These T cell receptor beta chains were read from a single sample in a study of beta chain features in type 1 diabetes. Data came from immunoSEQ multiplex PCR; TCRdb stores just in-frame clones and leaves some out. The sample contains over 40,000 clones, about half of which appear only once. The sample taken for sequencing was stem cell memory CD4+ T cells from blood. These receptors were obtained from a woman in her thirties in good health. The CDR3 runs from the conserved cysteine through the conserved F or W. The D gene is left open where the match is weak. Clone size is shown for a subset of rows, as once, few, many or a class of expanded clone.

TRBV29-1	NA	NA	TRBJ2-7	CSVAQDEQYF	TGCAGCGTTGCACAGGACGAGCAGTACTTC
TRBV7-7	few	TRBD2	TRBJ2-1	CASSPRPARDYYNEQFF	TGTGCTAGCAGCCCTAGACCGGCTAGGGACTATTACAATGAGCAGTTCTTC
TRBV29-1	few	NA	TRBJ1-1	CSARFFEGTEAFF	TGCAGCGCCAGGTTTTTCGAAGGCACTGAAGCTTTCTTT
TRBV28	NA	NA	TRBJ2-3	CASTQGSSSTDTQYF	TGTGCCAGCACTCAGGGCAGCTCTAGCACAGATACGCAGTATTTT
TRBV11-3	NA	TRBD2	TRBJ2-1	CASSPGTSGRIYNEQFF	TGTGCCAGCAGCCCTGGGACTAGCGGGAGGATTTACAATGAGCAGTTCTTC
TRBV5-5	few	NA	TRBJ2-7	CASSLGRGPPHYEQYF	TGTGCCAGCAGCTTGGGAAGGGGCCCCCCCCACTACGAGCAGTACTTC
TRBV28	NA	NA	TRBJ1-2	CASTAGPERGYTF	TGTGCCAGCACCGCGGGTCCGGAGCGGGGCTACACCTTC
TRBV5-1	NA	NA	TRBJ2-7	CASSIRLESGEQYF	TGCGCCAGCAGCATACGACTAGAAAGTGGGGAGCAGTACTTC
TRBV19	NA	TRBD2	TRBJ2-7	CASSRQRGNYEQYF	TGTGCCAGTAGTAGGCAGCGGGGAAACTACGAGCAGTACTTC
TRBV5-4	once	TRBD1	TRBJ2-2	CASSRDRGPAGELFF	TGTGCCAGCAGTCGCGACAGGGGGCCTGCCGGGGAGCTGTTTTTT
TRBV7-3	NA	NA	TRBJ1-2	CASSGGRNYGYTF	TGTGCCAGCAGCGGGGGGAGGAACTATGGCTACACCTTC
TRBV9	NA	TRBD2	TRBJ2-7	CASSNPTSGMPSEQYF	TGTGCCAGCAGCAACCCGACTAGCGGGATGCCCTCCGAGCAGTACTTC
TRBV28	NA	TRBD1	TRBJ2-1	CASGLIARGREQFF	TGTGCCAGCGGCCTTATAGCCAGGGGGCGTGAGCAGTTCTTC
TRBV21-1	NA	NA	TRBJ2-3	CASSKVHTDTQYF	TGTGCCAGCAGCAAAGTCCACACAGATACGCAGTATTTT
TRBV28	NA	TRBD1	TRBJ1-1	CASSLQYRGLSLTFF	TGTGCCAGCAGTTTACAGTACAGGGGGCTAAGTTTAACTTTCTTT
TRBV11-2	NA	TRBD1	TRBJ2-7	CASSYRGTDQDEQYF	TGTGCCAGCAGCTACAGGGGGACCGATCAGGACGAGCAGTACTTC
TRBV5-1	NA	TRBD1	TRBJ2-7	CASSSGQGYYEQYF	TGCGCCAGCAGCTCGGGACAGGGATACTACGAGCAGTACTTC
TRBV30	few	NA	TRBJ2-5	CAWSVLLETQYF	TGTGCCTGGAGTGTACTGTTGGAGACCCAGTACTTC
TRBV5-1	NA	TRBD1	TRBJ2-1	CASSLRTGGNEQFF	TGCGCCAGCAGCCTAAGGACAGGGGGTAATGAGCAGTTCTTC
TRBV9	once	TRBD2	TRBJ2-1	CASSGAGLGGRQFF	TGTGCCAGCAGCGGGGCGGGACTAGGGGGGAGACAGTTCTTC
TRBV7-2	few	NA	TRBJ2-1	CASSFSYGSNEQFF	TGTGCCAGCAGCTTCTCTTATGGGAGCAATGAGCAGTTCTTC
TRBV7-9	NA	TRBD2	TRBJ2-1	CASSLGGLAGGSYNEQFF	TGTGCCAGCAGCTTAGGAGGACTAGCGGGAGGCTCCTACAATGAGCAGTTCTTC
TRBV5-1	NA	TRBD1	TRBJ2-7	CASSSGQGASYEQYF	TGCGCCAGCAGCTCAGGACAGGGGGCCTCCTACGAGCAGTACTTC
TRBV5-1	NA	NA	TRBJ2-1	CASSLEGVADSYNEQFF	TGCGCCAGCAGCTTGGAAGGAGTAGCGGACTCCTACAATGAGCAGTTCTTC